A single T cell receptor (beta chain) is shown here with its context. Its specificity is not known. The sampling schedule covered blood at baseline, cycle 4 day 1, and cycle 7 day 1. This sample was taken from a study of OX40 agonist ivuxolimab in advanced cancers. Findings and limits, study-wide: Expanded clones were, on average, more numerous among CD8+ T cells than CD4+. Clonal expansion was seen in CD4+ and CD8+ blood T cells by week 6 at 0.1 to 3.0 mg/kg.

Using immunoSEQ multiplex PCR, the repertoire was profiled, and TCRdb retains in-frame clones only, with some absent. The sample holds around 56,000 clones, roughly four fifths seen once. This CDR3 comprises 15 residues. V was pared by 6 bases and J by 4 bases, with 9 bases of the junction left unmatched. Germline V CDR1 and CDR2: MNHGY, SVAAGI. The material sequenced was CD4+ or CD8+ T cells sorted from blood, taken in a trial of the OX40 agonist ivuxolimab. The chain employs TRBV6-9 and TRBJ2-5; 9 bases are a match to TRBD1. The sequence was obtained from an adult with an advanced solid tumor such as melanoma, head and neck, liver or kidney cancer. The CDR3 protein is CASSPTGTGSETQYF. The CDR3 DNA reads TGTGCCAGCAGCCCTACCGGGACAGGGTCAGAGACCCAGTACTTC.